Given below is one TCR beta chain in context. The target antigen is unknown. This sample stems from a study of cytomegalovirus exposure and HLA in healthy donors. Clones were read by immunoSEQ multiplex PCR, and TCRdb kept only the in-frame ones, dropping some. Here the sample spans over 150,000 clones, about 86% being singletons. General study findings and limits: The TCR clusters that emerged in the first cohort tended, a later analysis found, to co-occur in the 110 or so validation repertoires. Cytomegalovirus association was assigned to approximately 160 TCR beta chains.

Germline CDR1 KGHSH, CDR2 LQKENI. The V end lost 2 bases, the J end lost 1 base, and 8 bases lay between the germline ends. The CDR3 runs to 14 residues. The material sequenced was PBMCs. The chain couples TRBV18 to TRBJ1-1; no clear D. The receptor was isolated from a human donor in good health. The CDR3 here is CASSPNSKNTEAFF. The CDR3, as DNA: TGTGCCAGCTCACCAAACAGCAAGAACACTGAAGCTTTCTTT.